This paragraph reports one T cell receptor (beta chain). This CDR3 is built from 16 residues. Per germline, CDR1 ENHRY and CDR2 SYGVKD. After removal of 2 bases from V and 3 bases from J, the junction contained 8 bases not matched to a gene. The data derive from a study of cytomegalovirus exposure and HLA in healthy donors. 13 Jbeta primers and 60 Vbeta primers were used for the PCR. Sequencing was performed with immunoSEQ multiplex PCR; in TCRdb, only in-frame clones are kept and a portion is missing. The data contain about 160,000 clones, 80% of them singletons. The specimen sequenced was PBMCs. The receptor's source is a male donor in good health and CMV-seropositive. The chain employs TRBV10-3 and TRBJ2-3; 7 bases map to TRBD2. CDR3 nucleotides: TGTGCCATCAGTGAGGCCGGGAGGAAGGGAACAGATACGCAGTATTTT. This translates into CAISEAGRKGTDTQYF.